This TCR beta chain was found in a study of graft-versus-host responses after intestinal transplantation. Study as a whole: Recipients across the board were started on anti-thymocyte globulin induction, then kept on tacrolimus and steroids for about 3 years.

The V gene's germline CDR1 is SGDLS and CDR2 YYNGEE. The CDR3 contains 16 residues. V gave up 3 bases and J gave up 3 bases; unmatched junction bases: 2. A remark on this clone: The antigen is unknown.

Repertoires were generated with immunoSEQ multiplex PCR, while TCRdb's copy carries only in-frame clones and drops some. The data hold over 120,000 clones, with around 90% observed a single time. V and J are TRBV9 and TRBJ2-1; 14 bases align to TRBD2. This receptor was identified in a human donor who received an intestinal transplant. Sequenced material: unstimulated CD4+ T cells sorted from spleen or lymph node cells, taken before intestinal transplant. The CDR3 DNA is TGTGCCAGCAGCGAGGGGACTAGCGGGAGCTACAATGAGCAGTTCTTC. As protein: CASSEGTSGSYNEQFF.